A selection of T cell receptor beta chains follows, all from one sample in a study of blood T cell repertoires in COVID-19. Assay used: immunoSEQ multiplex PCR; TCRdb lists only in-frame clones, some missing. The sample has approximately 340,000 clones; 87% are singletons. Sequencing input: peripheral blood. The receptors derive from a man aged 25-45 years with COVID-19, enrolled during active disease. CDR3s include the opening cysteine and the closing phenylalanine or tryptophan. A D gene is named only where the DNA matches it firmly. The listing skips clone size in some rows; elsewhere it reads once, few, many or a size class.

V gene,CDR3 length,D gene,J gene,clone size,CDR3 protein
TRBV6-2/TRBV6-3,15,TRBD2,TRBJ2-1,few,CASSSSGSSYNEQFF
TRBV28,15,NA,TRBJ1-1,NA,CASPPLEAINTEAFF
TRBV5-4,14,NA,TRBJ2-2,NA,CASSLDFSTGELFF
TRBV9,15,TRBD1,TRBJ2-7,NA,CASSDNRDRGGEQYF
TRBV9,14,TRBD1,TRBJ1-2,NA,CASSVDDRGSGYTF
TRBV3-1/TRBV3-2,17,TRBD1,TRBJ1-6,NA,CASSLYPGTAYNSPLHF
TRBV9,13,NA,TRBJ2-7,NA,CASSVTPGYEQYF
TRBV27,19,TRBD1,TRBJ1-5,NA,CASSFLGTGILYSNQPQHF
TRBV7-8,14,TRBD1,TRBJ1-1,NA,CASSPWTGNTEAFF
TRBV12-3/TRBV12-4,11,NA,TRBJ2-7,NA,CASRARSEQYF
TRBV12-3/TRBV12-4,13,NA,TRBJ1-5,NA,CASRQDSGQPQHF
TRBV9,18,TRBD1,TRBJ1-1,NA,CASSVNPGQGMGNTEAFF
TRBV29-1,15,NA,TRBJ2-1,NA,CSVEHRPSSYNEQFF
TRBV12-5,13,NA,TRBJ1-3,NA,CASGLVGADTIYF
TRBV19,13,NA,TRBJ1-2,NA,CASSIEEFYGYTF
TRBV7-2,14,TRBD1,TRBJ1-5,NA,CASGEYRGGQPQHF
TRBV18,14,NA,TRBJ2-5,NA,CASSPPAGQETQYF
TRBV7-2,15,NA,TRBJ1-2,NA,CASKNNRVAYYGYTF
TRBV24-1,15,TRBD1,TRBJ2-5,NA,CATSDPGQGGETQYF
TRBV29-1,14,TRBD1,TRBJ1-2,NA,CSVLRGQGTYGYTF
TRBV27,13,NA,TRBJ1-2,NA,CATQRPGDHGYTF
TRBV5-6,13,NA,TRBJ1-5,NA,CASSLLRNQPQHF
TRBV15,13,TRBD2,TRBJ2-3,few,CATSGRDYRTQYF
TRBV10-1,14,NA,TRBJ2-3,NA,CASRDSHGTDTQYF
TRBV24-1,16,TRBD2,TRBJ2-1,NA,CATSDPIAGGRDEQFF
TRBV6-5,16,NA,TRBJ2-1,NA,CASSYSREYSYNEQFF
TRBV18,16,NA,TRBJ1-1,NA,CASSPTPPGQNTEAFF
TRBV6-6,12,NA,TRBJ1-1,NA,CASTNERAEAFF
TRBV10-3,15,TRBD1,TRBJ1-4,NA,CAISDSGTGDEKLFF
TRBV7-3,13,TRBD1,TRBJ2-7,NA,CASSQDRGYEQYF
TRBV5-4,12,TRBD2,TRBJ2-5,NA,CASHSSGRTQYF
TRBV7-3,14,TRBD1,TRBJ1-1,few,CASSPGQGYSEAFF
TRBV6-2/TRBV6-3,16,TRBD1,TRBJ2-4,NA,CASSSGGASAKNIQYF
TRBV4-2,16,NA,TRBJ2-1,NA,CASSQDGSGAYNEQFF
TRBV29-1,15,NA,TRBJ1-1,NA,CSVESGGAGYTEAFF
TRBV3-1/TRBV3-2,15,NA,TRBJ1-3,NA,CASSRNRDSGNTIYF
TRBV24-1,16,TRBD2,TRBJ2-1,NA,CATSDSASGRYNEQFF
TRBV4-3,18,NA,TRBJ2-1,NA,CASSQDNSAGFGHNEQFF
TRBV7-9,14,TRBD2,TRBJ2-3,NA,CANAGGRGTDTQYF
TRBV5-1,13,NA,TRBJ2-1,NA,CASSLAVGNEQFF
TRBV7-6,15,NA,TRBJ1-1,NA,CASSLDPGKNTEAFF
TRBV29-1,12,NA,TRBJ1-2,NA,CSVQGYGYGYTF
TRBV5-1,17,TRBD1,TRBJ2-2,NA,CASSKYSGGGNTGELFF
TRBV18,14,TRBD1,TRBJ1-2,NA,CASSQQGVDYGYTF
TRBV15,17,TRBD2,TRBJ2-5,NA,CATSRDAGGGLQETQYF
TRBV18,17,TRBD1,TRBJ2-1,NA,CASSPPDRTGGGNEQFF